Sequencing of this TCR beta chain was carried out in a study of T cells in Graves' hyperthyroidism and ophthalmopathy. Template material for amplifying TCR beta CDR3 regions consisted of RNA transcripts. HTBI primers were used for first-round RT-PCR of the TCR CDR3. TCRdb analysed the multiplex PCR reads with MiXCR anew, one entry per CDR3 protein. This table has about 700,000 distinct CDR3 sequences, about 14% appearing once. The V segment lost 4 bases and the J segment 10 bases; nucleotides outside the gene matches: 9. Germline assignment: CDR1 SGHAT and CDR2 FQNNGV. The CDR3 runs to 14 residues. Exclusion of patients followed from uncontrolled infection, other autoimmune disease, pregnancy or lactation. In its sample, this clonotype was seen many times.

The gene calls are TRBV11-2 and TRBJ1-2; 10 bases fit TRBD1. This TCR was sampled from a woman younger than 30 with Graves' hyperthyroidism. The sequenced sample was blood. CDR3 loop: CASSSVRDRGNYTF. CDR3 coding DNA: TGTGCCAGCAGCTCCGTCCGGGACAGGGGTAACTACACCTTC.